In its sample, the clone carrying this T cell receptor (beta chain) was seen a few times. The antigen remains unidentified. Constant-segment primers served in 5'RACE that generated TCR alpha and TCR beta cDNA libraries bearing sample barcodes and UMIs. MiXCR, applied by TCRdb to the 5' RACE reads, yields one record per CDR3 protein. The sample carries approximately 340,000 distinct CDR3 sequences, 10% to 15% recorded once. The entry originates in a study of T-cell memory formation after mild COVID-19. Study results and caveats: Cross-reactive memory seemingly joined, as some responding clones were found in pre-infection memory. There was no confirmation that second-wave clones peaking on day 37 were SARS-CoV-2 specific. Contracting clones from day 15 to 85 showed balanced CD4/CD8; later expanders favored CD4+.

V was clipped by 9 bases and J by 5 bases, with 13 bases between them. The CDR3 covers 12 residues. The germline gives CDR1 ENHRY, CDR2 SYGVKD. The TCR comes from a man between 18 and 35 years old who had mild COVID-19 (a few samples of this study predate the infection). Cell type and time point are not known. Sequencing input: PBMCs or a T cell subset sorted from them (not recorded which). This sequence joins TRBV10-3 and TRBJ2-5; D gene unclear. The DNA for the CDR3 is TGTGCCATTGCCCCGTCGGACGAGACCCAGTACTTC. It encodes CAIAPSDETQYF.